These 8 T cell receptor beta chains were sequenced from one sample in a study of T cell responses to AZD1222 COVID-19 vaccine. The table came from immunoSEQ multiplex PCR; TCRdb's copy has only in-frame clones and leaves some out. This table holds about 96,000 clones, 89% found once. This sample comprised peripheral blood, obtained on day 0 of AZD1222 vaccination. The receptors originated from an adult in good health.

For this clone: Other DNA sequences of this sample code for an identical CDR3. This chain uses TRBV6-5 with TRBJ1-5, with D possibly being TRBD1 (5 bases). V gave up 5 bases and J gave up 0 bases, with 11 bases separating them. The CDR3 contains 15 residues. Germline CDR1 and CDR2: MNHEY and SVGAGI. CDR3: CASSRQGGSNQPQHF. In DNA form, the CDR3 reads TGTGCCAGCAGTCGCCAGGGTGGTAGCAATCAGCCCCAGCATTTT.

V and J are TRBV14 and TRBJ1-4; possibly TRBD1 for D (6 bases). This CDR3 is built from 17 residues. The ends were cut back, 4 bases at V and 0 bases at J, with 15 bases in the middle. Per germline, CDR1 SGHDN and CDR2 FVKESK. The DNA of the CDR3 is TGTGCCAGCAGCCTACGAGGGACATCCGCAACTAATGAAAAACTGTTTTTT. This codes for CASSLRGTSATNEKLFF.

The J gene is TRBJ1-3, the V gene TRBV7-9; a weak D match, TRBD1 (5 bases). The V and J ends lost 2 bases and 3 bases respectively, with 17 bases between them. CDR3 size: 17 residues. Germline-derived CDR1 and CDR2 are SEHNR and FQNEAQ (reference sequence). Here the CDR3 DNA reads TGTGCCAGCAGCTTAATGACAGAGCGGGGCGGTGGAAACACCATATATTTT. This codes for CASSLMTERGGGNTIYF.

V usage is TRBV7-2 and J usage is TRBJ2-1; D may be TRBD2 (6 bases). V shed 7 bases and J shed 2 bases, with 12 bases lying between them. This CDR3 contains 14 residues. Germline V CDR1 and CDR2: SGHTA, FQGNSA. The CDR3 DNA sequence: TGTGCCAGCACCCCTATAGCGGCCTACAATGAGCAGTTCTTC. This codes for CASTPIAAYNEQFF.

This clone was detected only once. The chain is built from TRBV30 and TRBJ1-1; D perhaps matches TRBD1 (6 bases). CDR1 GTSNPN and CDR2 SVGIG come from the germline V gene (reference sequence). The CDR3 length is 15 residues. V dropped 2 bases and J dropped 1 base, with 14 bases sitting between them. CDR3 protein: CAWSPRGLGNTEAFF. CDR3 nucleotides: TGTGCCTGGAGTCCGAGGGGGTTAGGGAACACTGAAGCTTTCTTT.

This chain joins TRBV9 and TRBJ2-5; weak D call: TRBD1 (6 bases). The CDR3 contains 14 residues. Looked up from germline, CDR1 is SGDLS and CDR2 is YYNGEE. Between the trimmed V and J ends, which lost 4 bases and 2 bases, there was a span of 12 bases. CDR3 sequence: CASSLRQDQETQYF. The CDR3, as DNA: TGTGCCAGCAGCCTGAGACAGGATCAAGAGACCCAGTACTTC.

V usage is TRBV4-1 and J usage is TRBJ2-7; 12 bases are shared with TRBD2. This CDR3 is 15 amino acids long. With 1 base clipped from V and 5 bases from J, the junction kept 3 bases outside the gene matches. Germline V gene lookup returns CDR1 MGHRA and CDR2 YSYEKL. CDR3 sequence: CASSQGTSGVNEQYF. The CDR3 DNA follows: TGCGCCAGCAGCCAAGGGACTAGCGGGGTTAACGAGCAGTACTTC.

The rearrangement links TRBV5-1 to TRBJ2-3, with D perhaps TRBD1 or TRBD2 (5 bases each). The CDR3 consists of 14 residues. V was clipped by 3 bases and J by 8 bases, with 16 bases between them. Germline V gene sequence: CDR1 SGHRS, CDR2 YFSETQ. The CDR3 coding sequence is TGCGCCAGCAGCTGGGACCGGGGCCAGGGTACGCAGTATTTT. It encodes CASSWDRGQGTQYF.